This record covers a single T cell receptor (beta chain). The sample is drawn from a study of blood T cell repertoires in COVID-19. Across the study: PBMCs, B-cell-depleted T cells, or T cells were the source of the cDNA or gDNA that made up the material.

CDR1 KGHSH and CDR2 LQKENI come from the germline V gene. The CDR3 runs to 12 residues. The V gene lost 2 bases and the J gene lost 10 bases, with 11 bases spanning the gap. The table came from immunoSEQ multiplex PCR; TCRdb's copy has only in-frame clones and leaves some out. The data show a few hundred thousand clones, 70% to 90% seen once. The sample consisted of peripheral blood. This rearrangement joins TRBV18 to TRBJ1-1; a possible D gene is TRBD1 (5 bases). This clonotype originated in an elderly woman with acute or convalescent COVID-19. CDR3: CASSPGAQGAFF. The CDR3 DNA reads as TGTGCCAGCTCACCAGGGGCTCAGGGAGCTTTCTTT.